The clone carrying this TCR beta chain was seen a few times. No antigen is known for it. CD45RO-negative, CCR7-selected cells formed the naive CD8 fraction, which excluded terminally differentiated effector memory CD45RA+ cells. Sequencing was performed with immunoSEQ multiplex PCR; in TCRdb, only in-frame clones are kept and a portion is missing. The sample records 650,000 to 800,000 clones, about 90% being singletons. V lost 2 bases, J lost 1 base, and 3 bases lay in between. This CDR3 contains 12 residues. CDR1 MNHEY and CDR2 SMNVEV come from the germline V gene (reference sequence). The source of the sample is a study of shared clonotypes between healthy human individuals. The study, taken as a whole, reports: Some clonotypes were shared by all four sorted-subset donors, while others were not shared. The non-shared ones had lower generation probabilities than the shared ones. Having only a few donors restricted how much genetic and exposure-history diversity was captured.

The sequence came from a man younger than 45 in good health. The source material was naive CD8+ T cells sorted from blood. The V and J genes are TRBV27 and TRBJ2-7; D is uncertain. The CDR3 DNA reads TGTGCCAGCAGTTTAGGGTCCTACGAGCAGTACTTC. Translation: CASSLGSYEQYF.